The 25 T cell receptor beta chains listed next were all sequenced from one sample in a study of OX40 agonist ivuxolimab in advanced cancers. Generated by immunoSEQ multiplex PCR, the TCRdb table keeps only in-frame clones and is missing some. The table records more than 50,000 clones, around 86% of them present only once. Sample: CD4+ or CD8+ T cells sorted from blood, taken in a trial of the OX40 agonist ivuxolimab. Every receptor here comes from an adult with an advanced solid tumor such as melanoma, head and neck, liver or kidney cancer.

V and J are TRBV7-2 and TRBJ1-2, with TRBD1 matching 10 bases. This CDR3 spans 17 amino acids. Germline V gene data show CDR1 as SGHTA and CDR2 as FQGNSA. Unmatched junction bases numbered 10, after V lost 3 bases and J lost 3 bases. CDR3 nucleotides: TGTGCCAGCAGCTTGGACGCCGGACAGGGGGGGGACTATGGCTACACCTTC. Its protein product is CASSLDAGQGGDYGYTF.

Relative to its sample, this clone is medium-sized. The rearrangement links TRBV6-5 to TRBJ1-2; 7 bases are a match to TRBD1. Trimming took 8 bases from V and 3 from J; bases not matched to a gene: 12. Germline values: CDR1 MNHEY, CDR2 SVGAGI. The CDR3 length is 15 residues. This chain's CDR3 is CASGGTRDSHYGYTF. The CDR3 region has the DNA TGTGCCAGCGGGGGAACCCGGGACAGTCACTATGGCTACACCTTC.

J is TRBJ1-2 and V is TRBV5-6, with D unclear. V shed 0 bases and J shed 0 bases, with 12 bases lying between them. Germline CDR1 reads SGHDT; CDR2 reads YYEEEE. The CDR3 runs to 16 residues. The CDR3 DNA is TGTGCCAGCAGCTTGGATTTGGAACGGGCTAACTATGGCTACACCTTC. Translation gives CASSLDLERANYGYTF.

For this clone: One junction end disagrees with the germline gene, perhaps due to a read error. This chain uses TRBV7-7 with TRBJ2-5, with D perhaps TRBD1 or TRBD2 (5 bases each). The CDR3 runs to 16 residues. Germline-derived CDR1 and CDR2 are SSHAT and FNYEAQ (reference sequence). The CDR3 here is CASSSGLGAGRETQYF. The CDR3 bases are TGTGCTAGCAGCTCGGGGCTAGGGGCAGGGAGAGAGACCCAGTACTTC. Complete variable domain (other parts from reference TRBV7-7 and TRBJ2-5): GAGVSQSPRYKVTKRGQDVTLRCDPISSHATLYWYQQALGQGPEFLTYFNYEAQPDKSGLPSDRFSAERPEGSISTLTIQRTEQRDSAMYRCASSSGLGAGRETQYFGPGTRLLVL.

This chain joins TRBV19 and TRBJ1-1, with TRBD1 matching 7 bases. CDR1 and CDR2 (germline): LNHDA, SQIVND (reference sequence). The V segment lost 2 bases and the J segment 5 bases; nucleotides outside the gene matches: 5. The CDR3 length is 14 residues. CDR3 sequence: CASSITGRGTEAFF. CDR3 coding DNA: TGTGCCAGTAGTATAACCGGCAGGGGGACTGAAGCTTTCTTT.

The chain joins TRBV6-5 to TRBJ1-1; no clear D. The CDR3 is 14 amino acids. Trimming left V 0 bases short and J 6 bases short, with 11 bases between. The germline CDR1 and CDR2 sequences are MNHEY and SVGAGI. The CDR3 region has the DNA TGTGCCAGCAGTTACTCGTTCACTCGCCCTGAAGCTTTCTTT. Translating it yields CASSYSFTRPEAFF.

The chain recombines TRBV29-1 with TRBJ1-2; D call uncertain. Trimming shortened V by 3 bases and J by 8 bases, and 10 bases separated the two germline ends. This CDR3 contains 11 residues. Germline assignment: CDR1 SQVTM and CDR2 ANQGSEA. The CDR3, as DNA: TGCAGCGTTGATACTGGGTGGGGCTACACCTTC. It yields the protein CSVDTGWGYTF.

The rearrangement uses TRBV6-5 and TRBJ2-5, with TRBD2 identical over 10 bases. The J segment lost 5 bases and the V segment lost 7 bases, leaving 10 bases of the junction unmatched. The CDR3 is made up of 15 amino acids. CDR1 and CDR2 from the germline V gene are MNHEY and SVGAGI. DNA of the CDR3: TGTGCCAGCAACCTAGCGGGGGCCTTGTTCGAGACCCAGTACTTC. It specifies CASNLAGALFETQYF.

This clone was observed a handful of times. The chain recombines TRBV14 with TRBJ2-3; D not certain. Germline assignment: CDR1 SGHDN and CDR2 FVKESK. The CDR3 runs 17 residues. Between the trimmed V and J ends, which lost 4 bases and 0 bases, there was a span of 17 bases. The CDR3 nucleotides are TGTGCCAGCAGCCGGGGTGAAAGGGCGGTCAGCACAGATACGCAGTATTTT. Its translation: CASSRGERAVSTDTQYF.

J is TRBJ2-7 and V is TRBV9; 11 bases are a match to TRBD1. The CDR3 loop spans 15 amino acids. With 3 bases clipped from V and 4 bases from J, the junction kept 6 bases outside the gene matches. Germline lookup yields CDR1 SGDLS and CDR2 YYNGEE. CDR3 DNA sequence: TGTGCCAGCAGCGCCCAAGGGACAGGGGGTTACGAGCAGTACTTC. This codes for CASSAQGTGGYEQYF.

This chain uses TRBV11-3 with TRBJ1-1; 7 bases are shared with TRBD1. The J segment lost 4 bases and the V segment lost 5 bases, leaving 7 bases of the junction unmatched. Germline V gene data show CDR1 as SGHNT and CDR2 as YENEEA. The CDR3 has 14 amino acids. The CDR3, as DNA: TGTGCCAGCAGCCCCCAGGGGGGTGGCACTGAAGCTTTCTTT. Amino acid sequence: CASSPQGGGTEAFF.

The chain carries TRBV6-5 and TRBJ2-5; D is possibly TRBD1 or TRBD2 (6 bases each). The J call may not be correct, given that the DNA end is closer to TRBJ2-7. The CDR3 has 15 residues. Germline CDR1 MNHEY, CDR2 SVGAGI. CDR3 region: CASSSLRGVPYEQYF. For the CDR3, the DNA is TGTGCCAGCAGTTCCCTTAGGGGGGTCCCCTACGAGCAGTACTTC.

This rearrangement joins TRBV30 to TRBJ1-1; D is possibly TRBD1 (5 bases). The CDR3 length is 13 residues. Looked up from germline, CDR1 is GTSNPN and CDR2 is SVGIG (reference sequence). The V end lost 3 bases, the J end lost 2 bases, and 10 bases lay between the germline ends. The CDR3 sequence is CAWRWGPNTEAFF. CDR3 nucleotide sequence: TGTGCCTGGAGGTGGGGACCCAACACTGAAGCTTTCTTT. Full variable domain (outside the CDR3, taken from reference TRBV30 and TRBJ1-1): SQTIHQWPATLVQPVGSPLSLECTVEGTSNPNLYWYRQAAGRGLQLLFYSVGIGQISSEVPQNLSASRPQDRQFILSSKKLLLSDSGFYLCAWRWGPNTEAFFGQGTRLTVV.

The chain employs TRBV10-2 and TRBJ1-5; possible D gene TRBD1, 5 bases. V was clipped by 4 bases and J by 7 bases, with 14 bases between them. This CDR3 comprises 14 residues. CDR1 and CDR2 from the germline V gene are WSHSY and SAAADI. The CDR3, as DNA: TGCGCCAGCAGTGTGGCAGGGACCGGGCAGCCCCAGCATTTT. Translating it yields CASSVAGTGQPQHF.

CDR3 DNA sequence: TGTGCCAGCAGTGAAAGTGTGGTGGGAATACGGTCAGGGTCACCCCTCCACTTT. This sequence encodes CASSESVVGIRSGSPLHF. The J gene is TRBJ1-6, the V gene TRBV2; tentative D call: TRBD1 (5 bases). Trimming stripped 2 bases from V and 10 bases from J, with 24 bases between. The CDR3 is made up of 18 amino acids. Germline V CDR1 and CDR2: SNHLY, FYNNEI.

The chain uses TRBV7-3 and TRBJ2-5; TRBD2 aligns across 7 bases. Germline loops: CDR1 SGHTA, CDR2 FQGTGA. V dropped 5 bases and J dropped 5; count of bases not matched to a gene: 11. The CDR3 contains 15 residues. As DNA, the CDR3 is TGTGCCAGCAGCGTGGCGGCAGCGGGGCGGGAGACCCAGTACTTC. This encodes CASSVAAAGRETQYF. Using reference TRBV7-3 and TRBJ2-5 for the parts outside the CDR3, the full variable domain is GAGVSQTPSNKVTEKGKYVELRCDPISGHTALYWYRQSLGQGPEFLIYFQGTGAADDSGLPNDRFFAVRPEGSVSTLKIQRTERGDSAVYLCASSVAAAGRETQYFGPGTRLLVL.

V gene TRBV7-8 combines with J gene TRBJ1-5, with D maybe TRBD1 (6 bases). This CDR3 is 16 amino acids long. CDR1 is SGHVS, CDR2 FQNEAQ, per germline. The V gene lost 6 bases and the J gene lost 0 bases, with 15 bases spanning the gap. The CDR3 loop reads CASSSGQQDSNQPQHF. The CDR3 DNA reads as TGTGCCAGCAGTTCAGGACAGCAAGATAGCAATCAGCCCCAGCATTTT.

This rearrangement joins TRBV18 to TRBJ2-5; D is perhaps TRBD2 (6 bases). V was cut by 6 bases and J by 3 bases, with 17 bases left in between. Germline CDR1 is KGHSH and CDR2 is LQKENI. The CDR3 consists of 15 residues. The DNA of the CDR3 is TGTGCCAGCTCTCTAGGGTGGACGGGAGAAGAGACCCAGTACTTC. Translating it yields CASSLGWTGEETQYF.

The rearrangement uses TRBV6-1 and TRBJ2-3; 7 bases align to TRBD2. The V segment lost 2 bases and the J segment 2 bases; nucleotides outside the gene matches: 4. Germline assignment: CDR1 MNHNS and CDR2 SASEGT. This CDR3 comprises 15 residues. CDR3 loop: CASSEKAGNTDTQYF. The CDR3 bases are TGTGCCAGCAGTGAAAAAGCGGGGAACACAGATACGCAGTATTTT.

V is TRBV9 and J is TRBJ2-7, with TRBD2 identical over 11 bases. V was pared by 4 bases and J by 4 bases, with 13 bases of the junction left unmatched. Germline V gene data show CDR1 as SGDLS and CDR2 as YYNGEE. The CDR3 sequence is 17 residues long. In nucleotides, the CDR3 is TGTGCCAGCAGCCCCGAGGGCCTAGCGGGGGGCCATTACGAGCAGTACTTC. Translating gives CASSPEGLAGGHYEQYF. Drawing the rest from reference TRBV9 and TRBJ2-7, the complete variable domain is DSGVTQTPKHLITATGQRVTLRCSPRSGDLSVYWYQQSLDQGLQFLIQYYNGEERAKGNILERFSAQQFPDLHSELNLSSLELGDSALYFCASSPEGLAGGHYEQYFGPGTRLTVT.

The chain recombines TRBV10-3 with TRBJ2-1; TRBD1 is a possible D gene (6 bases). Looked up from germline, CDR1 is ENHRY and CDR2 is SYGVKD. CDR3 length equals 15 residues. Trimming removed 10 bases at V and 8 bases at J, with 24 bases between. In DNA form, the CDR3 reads TGTGCCACGCTCAGTAGGGGGTCCTTTGACGATGAGCAGTTCTTC. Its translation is CATLSRGSFDDEQFF.

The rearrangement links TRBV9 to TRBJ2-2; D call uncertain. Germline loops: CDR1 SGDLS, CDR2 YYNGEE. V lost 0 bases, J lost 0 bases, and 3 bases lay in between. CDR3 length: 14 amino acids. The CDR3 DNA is TGTGCCAGCAGCGTAGAACCGAACACCGGGGAGCTGTTTTTT. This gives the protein CASSVEPNTGELFF.

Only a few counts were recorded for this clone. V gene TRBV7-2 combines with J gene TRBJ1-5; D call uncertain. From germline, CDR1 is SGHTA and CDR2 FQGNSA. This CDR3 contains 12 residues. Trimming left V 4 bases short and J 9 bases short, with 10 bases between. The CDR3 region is CASSSRGGPQHF. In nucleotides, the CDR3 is TGTGCCAGCAGCTCCCGGGGTGGGCCCCAGCATTTT. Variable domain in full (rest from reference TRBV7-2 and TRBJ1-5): GAGVSQSPSNKVTEKGKDVELRCDPISGHTALYWYRQSLGQGLEFLIYFQGNSAPDKSGLPSDRFSAERTGGSVSTLTIQRTQQEDSAVYLCASSSRGGPQHFGDGTRLSIL.

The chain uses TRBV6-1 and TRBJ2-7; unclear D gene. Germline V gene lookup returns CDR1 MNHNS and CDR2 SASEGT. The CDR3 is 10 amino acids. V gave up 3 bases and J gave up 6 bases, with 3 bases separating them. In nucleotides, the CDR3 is TGTGCCAGCAGTGACTCCGAGCAGTACTTC. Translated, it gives CASSDSEQYF.

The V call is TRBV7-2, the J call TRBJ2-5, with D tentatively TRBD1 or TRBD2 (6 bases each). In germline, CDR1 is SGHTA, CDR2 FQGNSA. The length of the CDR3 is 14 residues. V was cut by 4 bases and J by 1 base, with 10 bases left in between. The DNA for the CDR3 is TGTGCCAGCAGCTGGGGGGCTTTCCAAGAGACCCAGTACTTC. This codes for CASSWGAFQETQYF.